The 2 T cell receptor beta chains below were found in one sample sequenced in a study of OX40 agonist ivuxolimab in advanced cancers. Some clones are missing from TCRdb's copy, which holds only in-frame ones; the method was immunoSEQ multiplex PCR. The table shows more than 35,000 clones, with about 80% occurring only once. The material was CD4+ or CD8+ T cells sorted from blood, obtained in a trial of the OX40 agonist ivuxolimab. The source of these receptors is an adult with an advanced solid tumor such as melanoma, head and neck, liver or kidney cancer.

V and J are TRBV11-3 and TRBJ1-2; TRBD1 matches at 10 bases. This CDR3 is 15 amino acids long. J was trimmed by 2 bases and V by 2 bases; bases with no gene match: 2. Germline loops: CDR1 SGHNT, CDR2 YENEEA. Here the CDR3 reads CASSLPGQGNYGYTF. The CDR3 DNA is TGTGCCAGCAGCTTACCGGGACAGGGGAACTATGGCTACACCTTC.

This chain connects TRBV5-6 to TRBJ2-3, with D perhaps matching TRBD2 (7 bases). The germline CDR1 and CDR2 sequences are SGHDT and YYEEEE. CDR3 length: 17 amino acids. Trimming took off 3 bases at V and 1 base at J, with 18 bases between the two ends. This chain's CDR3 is CASSYVGGPGGTDTQYF. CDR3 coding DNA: TGTGCCAGCAGCTACGTCGGGGGGCCTGGGGGCACAGATACGCAGTATTTT.